This TCR beta chain was recovered during a study of blood T cell repertoires in COVID-19. Study-wide context: Both acute and convalescent COVID-19 samples were obtained from the United States, Italy and Spain. T cells, B-cell-depleted T cells, or PBMCs provided the cDNA or gDNA that served as material.

Per the original data handling: Using reference gene primer amplification, nucleated cell counts were estimated. Profiling relied on immunoSEQ multiplex PCR, and the TCRdb table lists in-frame clones only, not all of them. Clonal size and the V and J genes are those of that table, whereas D and trimming came from the DNA. The table records 200,000 or so clones, 75% to 90% of them present only once. V lost 6 bases to trimming and J lost 5 bases; unmatched junction nucleotides: 10. The CDR3 covers 16 residues. Germline V CDR1 and CDR2: SNHLY, FYNNEI. V and J are TRBV2 and TRBJ2-1, with 10 positions matching TRBD2. What was sequenced was PBMCs or T cells enriched from blood (not recorded which). This clonotype originated in a woman aged 18-29 years in a cohort exposed to, infected with or recovered from COVID-19 (not recorded which). CDR3 nucleotide sequence: TGTGCCAGCAGCGGCCCTCTAGCGGGAGTGAACAATGAGCAGTTCTTC. This sequence encodes CASSGPLAGVNNEQFF.